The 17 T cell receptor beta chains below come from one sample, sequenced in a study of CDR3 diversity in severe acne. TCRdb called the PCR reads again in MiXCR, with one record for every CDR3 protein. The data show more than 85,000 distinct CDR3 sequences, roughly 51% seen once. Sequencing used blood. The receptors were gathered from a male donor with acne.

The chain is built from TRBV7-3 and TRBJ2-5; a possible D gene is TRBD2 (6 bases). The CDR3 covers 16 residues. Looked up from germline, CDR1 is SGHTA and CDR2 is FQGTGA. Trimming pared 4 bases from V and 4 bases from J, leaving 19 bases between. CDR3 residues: CASSSVNTGGRETQYF. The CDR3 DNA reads TGTGCCAGCAGCTCTGTGAACACCGGGGGTAGAGAGACCCAGTACTTC.

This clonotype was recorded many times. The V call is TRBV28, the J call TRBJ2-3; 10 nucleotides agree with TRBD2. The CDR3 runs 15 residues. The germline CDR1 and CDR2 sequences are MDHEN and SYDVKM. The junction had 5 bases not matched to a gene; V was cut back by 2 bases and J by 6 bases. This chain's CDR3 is CASSLSGRASDTQYF. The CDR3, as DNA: TGTGCCAGCAGTTTAAGCGGGAGGGCCTCGGATACGCAGTATTTT.

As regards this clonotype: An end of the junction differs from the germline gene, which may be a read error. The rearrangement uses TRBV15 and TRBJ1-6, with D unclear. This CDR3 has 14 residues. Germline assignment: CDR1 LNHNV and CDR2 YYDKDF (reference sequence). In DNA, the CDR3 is TGTGCCACCCGCAGAAGGAAAAGTCAGTCACCCCTCCCCTTT. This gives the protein CATRRRKSQSPLPF. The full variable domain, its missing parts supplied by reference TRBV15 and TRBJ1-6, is DAMVIQNPRYQVTQFGKPVTLSCSQTLNHNVMYWYQQKSSQAPKLLFHYYDKDFNNEADTPDNFQSRRPNTSFCFLDIRSPGLGDTAMYLCATRRRKSQSPLPFGNGTRLTVT.

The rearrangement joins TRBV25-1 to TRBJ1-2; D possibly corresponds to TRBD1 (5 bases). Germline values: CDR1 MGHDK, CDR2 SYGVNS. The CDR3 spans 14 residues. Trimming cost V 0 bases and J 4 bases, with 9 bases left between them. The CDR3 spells CASSEYQGVYGYTF. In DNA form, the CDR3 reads TGTGCCAGCAGTGAATACCAGGGAGTCTATGGCTACACCTTC.

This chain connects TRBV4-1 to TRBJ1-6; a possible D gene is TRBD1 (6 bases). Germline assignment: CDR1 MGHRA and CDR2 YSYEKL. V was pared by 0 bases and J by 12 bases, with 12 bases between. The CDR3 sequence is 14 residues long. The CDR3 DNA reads TGCGCCAGCAGCCAAGAGGGGGGCGCAATACCCCTCCACTTT. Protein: CASSQEGGAIPLHF.

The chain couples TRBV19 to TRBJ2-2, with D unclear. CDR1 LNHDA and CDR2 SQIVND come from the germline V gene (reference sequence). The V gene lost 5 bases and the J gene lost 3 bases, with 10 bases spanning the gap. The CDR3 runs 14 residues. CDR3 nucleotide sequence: TGTGCCAGTAGTTCTGGGTCCTACACCGGGGAGCTGTTTTTT. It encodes CASSSGSYTGELFF.

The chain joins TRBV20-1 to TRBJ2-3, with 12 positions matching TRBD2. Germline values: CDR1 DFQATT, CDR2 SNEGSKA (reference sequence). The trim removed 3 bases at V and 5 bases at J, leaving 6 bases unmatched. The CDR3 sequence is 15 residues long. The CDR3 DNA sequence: TGCAGTGCTAGTCGACTAGCGGGGGTCCGAGATACGCAGTATTTT. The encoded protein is CSASRLAGVRDTQYF.

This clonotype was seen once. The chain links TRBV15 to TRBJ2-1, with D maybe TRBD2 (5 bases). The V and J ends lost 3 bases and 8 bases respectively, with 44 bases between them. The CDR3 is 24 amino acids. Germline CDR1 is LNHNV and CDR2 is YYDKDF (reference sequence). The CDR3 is CATSRDLVADTHTSSSNAGHEQFF. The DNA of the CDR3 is TGTGCCACCAGCAGGGACCTAGTCGCCGACACACACACCAGCAGCTCAAATGCGGGTCATGAGCAGTTCTTC.

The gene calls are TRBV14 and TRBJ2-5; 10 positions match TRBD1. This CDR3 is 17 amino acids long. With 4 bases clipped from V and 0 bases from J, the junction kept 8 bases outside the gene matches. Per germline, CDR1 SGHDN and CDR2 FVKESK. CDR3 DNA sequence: TGTGCCAGCAGCCCCATAGGGACAGGGGCCAACCAAGAGACCCAGTACTTC. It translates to CASSPIGTGANQETQYF.

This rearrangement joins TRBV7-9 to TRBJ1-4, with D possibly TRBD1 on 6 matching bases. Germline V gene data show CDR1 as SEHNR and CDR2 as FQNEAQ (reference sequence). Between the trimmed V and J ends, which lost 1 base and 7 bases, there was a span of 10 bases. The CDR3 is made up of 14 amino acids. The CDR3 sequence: CASSLGTGSEKLFF. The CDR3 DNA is TGTGCCAGCAGCTTAGGCACAGGGAGTGAAAAACTGTTTTTT.

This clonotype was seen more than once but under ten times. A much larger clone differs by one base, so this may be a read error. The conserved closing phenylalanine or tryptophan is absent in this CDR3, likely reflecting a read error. The CDR3 sequence: CASSLGGADNEQFS. The DNA for the CDR3 is TGTGCCAGCAGCTTAGGCGGCGCCGACAATGAGCAGTTCTCC. V and J are TRBV7-6 and TRBJ2-1; no firm D call. V lost 1 base and J 5 bases, leaving 9 bases between the germline ends. The V gene's germline CDR1 is SGHVS and CDR2 FNYEAQ. The CDR3 length is 14 residues.

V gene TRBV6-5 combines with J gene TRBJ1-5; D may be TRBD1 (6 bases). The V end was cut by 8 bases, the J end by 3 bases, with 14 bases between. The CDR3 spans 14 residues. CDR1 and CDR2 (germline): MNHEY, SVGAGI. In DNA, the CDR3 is TGTGCCAGCCAGGGGACAAATTCCAATCAGCCCCAGCATTTT. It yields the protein CASQGTNSNQPQHF.

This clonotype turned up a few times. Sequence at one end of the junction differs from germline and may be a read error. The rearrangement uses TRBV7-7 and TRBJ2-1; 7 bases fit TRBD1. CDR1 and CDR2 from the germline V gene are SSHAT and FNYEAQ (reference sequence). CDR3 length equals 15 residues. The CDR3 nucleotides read TGTGCTAGCAGCTTTCGACAGGGCGATACATCGGAGCAGTTCTTC. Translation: CASSFRQGDTSEQFF. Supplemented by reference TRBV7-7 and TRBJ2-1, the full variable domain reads GAGVSQSPRYKVTKRGQDVTLRCDPISSHATLYWYQQALGQGPEFLTYFNYEAQPDKSGLPSDRFSAERPEGSISTLTIQRTEQRDSAMYRCASSFRQGDTSEQFFGPGTRLTVL.

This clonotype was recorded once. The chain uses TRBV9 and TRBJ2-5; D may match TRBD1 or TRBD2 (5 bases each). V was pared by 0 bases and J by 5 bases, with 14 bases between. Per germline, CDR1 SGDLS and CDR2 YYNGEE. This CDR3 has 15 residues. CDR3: CASSVDSQGAETQYF. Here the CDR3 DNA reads TGTGCCAGCAGCGTAGACAGTCAGGGAGCGGAGACCCAGTACTTC.

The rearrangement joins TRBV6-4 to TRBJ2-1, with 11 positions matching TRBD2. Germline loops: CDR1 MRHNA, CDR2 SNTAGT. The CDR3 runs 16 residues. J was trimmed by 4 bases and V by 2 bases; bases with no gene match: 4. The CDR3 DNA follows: TGTGCCAGCAGTGACAGGGGGACTAGCGGATACAATGAGCAGTTCTTC. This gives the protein CASSDRGTSGYNEQFF.

The chain's CDR3 is CASSYSEKAGVYEQYF. In DNA form, the CDR3 reads TGTGCCAGCAGTTACTCGGAAAAGGCAGGGGTCTACGAGCAGTACTTC. This rearrangement joins TRBV6-2 or TRBV6-3 to TRBJ2-7; tentatively, D is TRBD1 (6 bases). V lost 0 bases to trimming and J lost 3 bases, with 15 bases between them. The CDR3 contains 16 residues. Germline CDR1 MNHEY, CDR2 SVGEGT.

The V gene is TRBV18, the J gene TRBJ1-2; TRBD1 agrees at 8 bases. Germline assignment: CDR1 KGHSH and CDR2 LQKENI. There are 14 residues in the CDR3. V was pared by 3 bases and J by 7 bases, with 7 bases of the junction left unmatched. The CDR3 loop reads CASSPTGDLAGYTF. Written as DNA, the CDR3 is TGTGCCAGCTCACCGACAGGGGACCTCGCTGGCTACACCTTC.